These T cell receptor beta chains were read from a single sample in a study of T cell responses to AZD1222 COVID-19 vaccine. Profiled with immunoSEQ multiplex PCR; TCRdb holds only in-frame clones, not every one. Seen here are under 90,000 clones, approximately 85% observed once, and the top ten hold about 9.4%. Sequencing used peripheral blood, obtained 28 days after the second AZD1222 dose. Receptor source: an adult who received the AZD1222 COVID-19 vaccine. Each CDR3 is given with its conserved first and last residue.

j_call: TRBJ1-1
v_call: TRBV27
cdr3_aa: CASSRKGLTDMNTEAFF

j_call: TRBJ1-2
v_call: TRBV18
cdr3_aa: CASSPVEAYGYTF

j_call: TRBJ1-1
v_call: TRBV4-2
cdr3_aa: CASSLLNTEAFF

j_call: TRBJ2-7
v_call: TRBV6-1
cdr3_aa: CASSEVGIHYEQYF

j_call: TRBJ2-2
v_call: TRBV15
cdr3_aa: CATSRDRLAGELFF

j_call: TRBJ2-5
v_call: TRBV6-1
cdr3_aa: CASSEVAYQETQYF

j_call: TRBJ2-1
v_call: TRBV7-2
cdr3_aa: CASSLASGGAYNEQFF

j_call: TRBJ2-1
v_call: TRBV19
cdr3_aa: CASSIAGGLEANEQFF

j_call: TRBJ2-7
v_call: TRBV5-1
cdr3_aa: CASSLETGIYEQYF

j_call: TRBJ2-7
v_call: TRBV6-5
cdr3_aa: CASSPSGGAGEQYF

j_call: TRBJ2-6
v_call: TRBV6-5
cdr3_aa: CASSYLVFSGANVLTF

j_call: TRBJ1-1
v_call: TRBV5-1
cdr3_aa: CASSSGTGASFQAFF

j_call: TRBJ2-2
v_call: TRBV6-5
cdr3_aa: CASRKGQGNAGELFF

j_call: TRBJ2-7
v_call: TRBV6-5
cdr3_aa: CASSRGLMRGEQYF

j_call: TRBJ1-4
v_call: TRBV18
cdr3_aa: CASSPDRGSKKLFF

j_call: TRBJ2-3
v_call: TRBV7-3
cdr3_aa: CASSATGQSTDTQYF

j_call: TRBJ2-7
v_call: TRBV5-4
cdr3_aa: CASSPAGGYEQYF

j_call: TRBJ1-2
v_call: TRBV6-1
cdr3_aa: CASSELGGGNYGYTF

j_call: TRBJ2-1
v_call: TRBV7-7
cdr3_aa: CASSPRASAGVSYNEQFF

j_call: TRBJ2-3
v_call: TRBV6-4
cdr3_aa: CASSEASGGNTDTQYF

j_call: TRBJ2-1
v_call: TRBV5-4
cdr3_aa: CASSFDRNNEQFF

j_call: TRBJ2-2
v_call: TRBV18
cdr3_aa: CASSPSAPGELFF

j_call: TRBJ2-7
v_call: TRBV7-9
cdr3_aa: CASSPTGPGAAIEQYF

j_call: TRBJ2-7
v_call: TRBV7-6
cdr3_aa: CASSLLAGAYEQYF

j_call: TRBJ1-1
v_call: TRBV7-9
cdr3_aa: CASSSLAVQGSLPTEAFF

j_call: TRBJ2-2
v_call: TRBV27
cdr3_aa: CASRDRGDYGELFF

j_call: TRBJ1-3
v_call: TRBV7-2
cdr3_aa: CASSLRTGASSGNTIYF

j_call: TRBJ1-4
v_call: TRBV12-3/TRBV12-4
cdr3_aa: CASSQIRSEKLFF

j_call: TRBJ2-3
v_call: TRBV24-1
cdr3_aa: CATSESRGLGLQGPNTQYF

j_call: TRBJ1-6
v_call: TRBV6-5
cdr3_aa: CASKGQKDAGSPLHF

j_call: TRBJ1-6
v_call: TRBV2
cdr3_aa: CASIGQGAKDSPLHF

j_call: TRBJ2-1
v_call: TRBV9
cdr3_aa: CASSALDRSSYNEQFF

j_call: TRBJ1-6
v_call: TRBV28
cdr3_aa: CASSLGDGRNNSPLHF

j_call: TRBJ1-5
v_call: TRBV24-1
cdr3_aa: CATSDTAGDGPQHF

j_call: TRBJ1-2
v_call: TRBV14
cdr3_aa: CASSQALGGTHGYTF

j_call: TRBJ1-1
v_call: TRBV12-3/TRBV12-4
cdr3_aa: CASSPTRHTEAFF

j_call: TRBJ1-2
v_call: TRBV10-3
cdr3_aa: CAITRGFGTGNYGYTF

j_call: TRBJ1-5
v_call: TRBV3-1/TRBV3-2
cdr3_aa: CASSQDRVNQPQHF

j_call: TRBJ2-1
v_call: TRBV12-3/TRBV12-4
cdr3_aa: CASSLGTRNEQFF

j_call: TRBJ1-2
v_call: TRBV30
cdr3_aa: CAWSVSGFNYGYTF

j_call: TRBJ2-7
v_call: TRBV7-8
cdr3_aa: CASSPPSGTILPEQYF

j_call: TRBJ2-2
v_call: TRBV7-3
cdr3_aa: CASSLYGGDTGELFF

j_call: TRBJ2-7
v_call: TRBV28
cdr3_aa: CASSFGFYEQYF

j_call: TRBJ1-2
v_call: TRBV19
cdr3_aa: CASSIRQVLESYTF

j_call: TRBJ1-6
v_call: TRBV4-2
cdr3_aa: CASSQDRSGSYPPLHF

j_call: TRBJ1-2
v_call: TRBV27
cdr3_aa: CASSFLGSGYGYTF

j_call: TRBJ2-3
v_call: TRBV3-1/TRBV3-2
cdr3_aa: CASSQAGTGLIGTQYF

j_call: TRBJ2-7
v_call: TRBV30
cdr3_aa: CAWSPWGFLEQYF

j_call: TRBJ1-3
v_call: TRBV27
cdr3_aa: CASSSRGTGNTIYF

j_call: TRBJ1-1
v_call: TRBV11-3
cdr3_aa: CASSPREGTEAFF

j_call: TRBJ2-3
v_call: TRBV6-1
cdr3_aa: CASSDGGHADTQYF

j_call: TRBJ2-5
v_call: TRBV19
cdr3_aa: CASSIGRDRQETQYF

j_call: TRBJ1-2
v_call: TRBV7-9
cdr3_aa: CASSLAENYGYTF

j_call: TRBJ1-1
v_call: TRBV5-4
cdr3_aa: CASSLAGELNTEAFF

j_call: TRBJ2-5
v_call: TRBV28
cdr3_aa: CASSNLGGGVQETQYF

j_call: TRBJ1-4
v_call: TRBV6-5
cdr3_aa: CASSLEANEKLFF

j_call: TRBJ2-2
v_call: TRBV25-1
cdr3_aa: CASSEGREDTGELFF

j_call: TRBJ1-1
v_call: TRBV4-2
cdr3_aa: CASSQDRQGNTEAFF

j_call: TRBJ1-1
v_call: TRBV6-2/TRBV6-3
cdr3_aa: CASSYLTGQGSSNTEAFF